The 19 T cell receptor beta chains below were found in one sample sequenced in a study of regulatory T cells. Primers: 52 TRBV forward and 13 TRBJ reverse. Sequenced by immunoSEQ multiplex PCR; TCRdb stores in-frame clones only, minus some. This table holds more than 15,000 clones, around 83% found once. General study results and limits: In CD3G-deficient patients, conventional CD4+ T cells were enriched for hydrophobic CDR3 residues at positions 6 and 7.

Antigen specificity for these receptors is unknown. Sequencing used conventional CD4+ T cells sorted from blood. The receptors originated from a person aged 30-39 years with CD3G deficiency.

The chain couples TRBV6-1 to TRBJ2-7, with a possible D match to TRBD2 (6 bases). The germline V and J ends were trimmed by 8 bases and 0 bases, with 14 bases remaining between them. The CDR3 length is 14 residues. Germline V CDR1 and CDR2: MNHNS, SASEGT. CDR3 sequence (DNA): TGTGCCAGCGGGAGTGGAGGGTTCTCCTACGAGCAGTACTTC. It encodes CASGSGGFSYEQYF.

The DNA for the CDR3 is TGCGCCAGCAGCTTGGGAAGGCCACCGGTCGATGAGCAGTTCTTC. Translated, it gives CASSLGRPPVDEQFF. V gene TRBV5-1 combines with J gene TRBJ2-1; no clear D gene. Germline CDR1 and CDR2: SGHRS and YFSETQ. The CDR3 runs 15 residues. Trimming pared 0 bases from V and 8 bases from J, leaving 15 bases between. The full variable domain, completed using reference TRBV5-1 and TRBJ2-1, is KAGVTQTPRYLIKTRGQQVTLSCSPISGHRSVSWYQQTPGQGLQFLFEYFSETQRNKGNFPGRFSGRQFSNSRSEMNVSTLELGDSALYLCASSLGRPPVDEQFFGPGTRLTVL.

The chain carries TRBV18 and TRBJ2-1, with TRBD1 matching 12 bases. The CDR3 extends over 18 amino acids. Unmatched junction bases numbered 15, after V lost 2 bases and J lost 10 bases. CDR1 is KGHSH, CDR2 LQKENI, per germline. The CDR3 reads CASSPKGTGGERRGEQFF. In DNA, the CDR3 is TGTGCCAGCTCACCAAAAGGGACAGGGGGCGAGCGCCGCGGAGAGCAGTTCTTC. Together with reference TRBV18 and TRBJ2-1, the CDR3 gives the full variable domain: NAGVMQNPRHLVRRRGQEARLRCSPMKGHSHVYWYRQLPEEGLKFMVYLQKENIIDESGMPKERFSAEFPKEGPSILRIQQVVRGDSAAYFCASSPKGTGGERRGEQFFGPGTRLTVL.

The V call is TRBV27, the J call TRBJ2-1; 10 positions agree with TRBD1. The V gene end was trimmed by 10 bases and the J gene end by 5 bases; junction bases not matched to a gene: 5. The CDR3 contains 13 residues. Germline CDR1 reads MNHEY; CDR2 reads SMNVEV (reference sequence). The DNA for the CDR3 is TGTGCCATCAGGACAGGGGGGGACAATGAGCAGTTCTTC. Translating gives CAIRTGGDNEQFF.

This clone was counted once. The chain is built from TRBV28 and TRBJ2-7; perhaps D is TRBD1 or TRBD2 (5 bases each). V lost 4 bases and J 3 bases, leaving 25 bases between the germline ends. This CDR3 comprises 18 residues. CDR1 and CDR2 (germline): MDHEN, SYDVKM. The CDR3 region has the DNA TGTGCCAGCAGTTCTGGTTGGACACCCCTAGGGAGCCGCTACGAGCAGTACTTC. Translated: CASSSGWTPLGSRYEQYF.

The chain couples TRBV28 to TRBJ1-4; D gene ambiguous. Germline CDR1 MDHEN, CDR2 SYDVKM. Between the trimmed V and J ends, which lost 2 bases and 5 bases, there was a span of 12 bases. The CDR3 loop spans 15 amino acids. DNA of the CDR3: TGTGCCAGCAGTTTACCCCACAGCAGAAATGAAAAACTGTTTTTT. As protein: CASSLPHSRNEKLFF.

CDR3 protein: CASSSGRSSYNEQFF. For the CDR3, the DNA is TGTGCCAGTAGTTCGGGCCGAAGCTCCTACAATGAGCAGTTCTTC. This chain uses TRBV19 with TRBJ2-1, with D uncertain. The V gene's germline CDR1 is LNHDA and CDR2 SQIVND (reference sequence). The germline V and J ends were trimmed by 5 bases and 0 bases, with 11 bases remaining between them. This CDR3 comprises 15 residues.

The chain recombines TRBV11-2 with TRBJ2-3; D not resolved. Germline V gene lookup returns CDR1 SGHAT and CDR2 FQNNGV. V lost 5 bases to trimming and J lost 4 bases, with 10 bases between them. There are 13 residues in the CDR3. This CDR3 is CASSLRAADTQYF. The CDR3 nucleotides are TGTGCCAGCAGCCTAAGGGCCGCAGATACGCAGTATTTT.

There are a few counts of this clone. J is TRBJ1-5 and V is TRBV23-1; 10 bases align to TRBD1. TRBV23-1 is an ORF, with its function uncertain. With V trimmed by 7 bases and J by 4 bases, 10 bases remained unmatched. The CDR3 length is 16 residues. The CDR3 loop reads CASTGGGQGRNQPQHF. For the CDR3, the DNA is TGCGCCAGCACCGGGGGGGGACAGGGGAGGAATCAGCCCCAGCATTTT.

This chain links TRBV19 with TRBJ2-7; unclear D gene. CDR1 is LNHDA and CDR2 is SQIVND in the germline V gene (reference sequence). V was clipped by 1 base and J by 2 bases, with 3 bases between them. The CDR3 contains 12 residues. Written as DNA, the CDR3 is TGTGCCAGTAGTATAGGCGCCTACGAGCAGTACTTC. Amino acid sequence: CASSIGAYEQYF.

The V call is TRBV6-1, the J call TRBJ1-2; 12 bases align to TRBD1. CDR1 is MNHNS, CDR2 SASEGT, per germline. The CDR3 extends over 14 amino acids. The V and J ends lost 8 bases and 3 bases, in that order; junction bases with no gene match: 4. CDR3 sequence: CASQGQGAHYGYTF. The CDR3, as DNA: TGTGCCAGCCAGGGACAGGGGGCTCACTATGGCTACACCTTC.

The chain employs TRBV7-9 and TRBJ1-2; D gene uncertain. The germline V gene has CDR1 SEHNR and CDR2 FQNEAQ (reference sequence). The CDR3 length is 13 residues. Trimming took 9 bases from V and 1 from J, leaving 12 bases between them. The CDR3 reads CARDERRNYGYTF. In DNA, the CDR3 is TGTGCCAGAGACGAGCGCCGTAACTATGGCTACACCTTC.

The chain recombines TRBV6-5 with TRBJ2-7; D is uncertain. Trimming pared 5 bases from V and 5 bases from J, leaving 7 bases between. This CDR3 region has 11 residues. Germline CDR1 reads MNHEY; CDR2 reads SVGAGI. The CDR3 is CASSQRDEQYF. The CDR3 DNA sequence: TGTGCCAGCAGTCAAAGGGACGAGCAGTACTTC.

This clone was seen more than once but under ten times. The chain uses TRBV28 and TRBJ1-2; TRBD1 might be the D (6 bases). The germline V gene has CDR1 MDHEN and CDR2 SYDVKM. Trimming took 2 bases from V and 2 from J, leaving 6 bases between them. The CDR3 spans 13 residues. CDR3 amino acids: CASSLTGNYGYTF. CDR3 DNA sequence: TGTGCCAGCAGTTTAACAGGGAACTATGGCTACACCTTC.

This chain connects TRBV6-1 to TRBJ1-5, with D hard to call. This CDR3 spans 16 amino acids. V lost 3 bases, J lost 4 bases, and 16 bases lay in between. Germline loops: CDR1 MNHNS, CDR2 SASEGT. The CDR3 protein is CASSEGLGSGNQPQHF. The CDR3 DNA reads as TGTGCCAGCAGTGAGGGTTTAGGGAGTGGTAATCAGCCCCAGCATTTT.

This clone was seen a single time. V is TRBV7-8 and J is TRBJ1-1; D gene uncertain. Germline CDR1 is SGHVS and CDR2 is FQNEAQ. The V end was cut by 1 base, the J end by 0 bases, with 6 bases between. The CDR3 extends over 14 amino acids. The CDR3 DNA is TGTGCCAGCAGCTTAGAACGGCTGAACACTGAAGCTTTCTTT. It yields the protein CASSLERLNTEAFF.

V and J are TRBV6-6 and TRBJ1-1; D is possibly TRBD1 (6 bases). The V end lost 11 bases, the J end lost 8 bases, and 15 bases lay between the germline ends. The CDR3 has 11 amino acids. Germline V gives CDR1 MNHNY, CDR2 SVGAGI (reference sequence). In DNA form, the CDR3 reads TGTGCCGTAGGGGGTGGGATGGAAGCTTTCTTT. Residues: CAVGGGMEAFF.

This clone was seen just once. V gene TRBV6-1 combines with J gene TRBJ1-5; D gene unclear. The CDR3 is made up of 16 amino acids. Per germline, CDR1 MNHNS and CDR2 SASEGT. With 3 bases removed from V and 0 bases from J, the gap between germline ends came to 12 bases. CDR3 sequence (DNA): TGTGCCAGCAGTGAGGGTGGCGGTCCTAGCAATCAGCCCCAGCATTTT. Protein: CASSEGGGPSNQPQHF.

The chain recombines TRBV28 with TRBJ1-5; a possible D gene is TRBD1 (5 bases). Germline V CDR1 and CDR2: MDHEN, SYDVKM. Trimming left V 4 bases short and J 8 bases short, with 6 bases between. The CDR3 contains 11 residues. The CDR3 here is CASSSREPQHF. CDR3 nucleotides: TGTGCCAGCAGTTCCAGGGAGCCCCAGCATTTT.